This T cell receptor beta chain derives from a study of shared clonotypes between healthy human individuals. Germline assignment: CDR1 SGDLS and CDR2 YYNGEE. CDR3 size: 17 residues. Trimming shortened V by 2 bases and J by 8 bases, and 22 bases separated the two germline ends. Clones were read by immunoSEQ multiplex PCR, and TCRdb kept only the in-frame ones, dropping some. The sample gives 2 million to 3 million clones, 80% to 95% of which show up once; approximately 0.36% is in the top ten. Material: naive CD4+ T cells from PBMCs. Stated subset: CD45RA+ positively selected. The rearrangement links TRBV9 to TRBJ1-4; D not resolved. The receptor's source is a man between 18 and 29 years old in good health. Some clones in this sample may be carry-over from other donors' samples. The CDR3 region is CASSVRKLLQREEKLFF. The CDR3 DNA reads TGTGCCAGCAGCGTTCGGAAGTTACTTCAGAGGGAGGAAAAACTGTTTTTT.